The present T cell receptor beta chain was sequenced within a study of CD8 T cells in ankylosing spondylitis. This clonotype showed up just a few times. Its cognate antigen is unknown. This CDR3 has 14 amino acids. Deletions cut 2 bases from V and 7 bases from J, with 11 bases between. CDR1 and CDR2 from the germline V gene are SEHNR and FQNEAQ (reference sequence). Findings and caveats of the study: Significantly higher representation of disease-linked clones was reported for matched ankylosing spondylitis synovial fluid. Ankylosing spondylitis blood appeared to be characterized by a TCR beta motif of 8 or 9 highly homologous variants. Those disease-linked clones were CD8+; they were also relatively rare in peripheral blood.

A single record per CDR3 protein comes from TCRdb applying MiXCR to the 5' RACE reads. Here the sample spans around 440,000 distinct CDR3 sequences, roughly 18% being singletons. The chain combines TRBV7-9 with TRBJ2-2; D call uncertain. The sample was blood, either unsorted or a sorted T cell fraction (not recorded which). This TCR was recovered from a male donor with ankylosing spondylitis. Here the CDR3 reads CASSLIAGVGELFF. CDR3 DNA: TGTGCCAGCAGCTTAATAGCCGGTGTCGGGGAGCTGTTTTTT.